Given below is one TCR beta chain in context. The CDR3 is 17 residues long. The V segment lost 2 bases and the J segment 0 bases; nucleotides outside the gene matches: 5. The V gene's germline CDR1 is MNHNS and CDR2 SASEGT. Donors in Cohort 3 who had recovered were those with two negative PCRs, healthcare professional clearance, or resolution of their symptoms. The record originates from a study of blood T cell repertoires in COVID-19. The overall study: Researchers got acute and convalescent COVID-19 samples from the United States, Italy and Spain.

Repertoires were generated with immunoSEQ multiplex PCR, while TCRdb's copy carries only in-frame clones and drops some. The table includes a few hundred thousand clones, around nine tenths detected once. The receptor's source is a woman under 40 who had recovered from COVID-19. Sample: PBMCs or T cells enriched from blood (not recorded which). The chain joins TRBV6-1 to TRBJ2-5, with TRBD2 matching over 11 bases. CDR3 sequence reads: CASSERLAGTYQETQYF. In nucleotides, the CDR3 is TGTGCCAGCAGTGAACGACTAGCGGGGACGTACCAAGAGACCCAGTACTTC.